The source of this T cell receptor beta chain is a study of OX40 agonist ivuxolimab in advanced cancers. Study context: Age averaged around 54 years (range roughly 20 to 90), and about 86% were male.

This clone ranks as medium-sized. Its antigen is as yet unknown. This sample includes further DNA sequences coding for the same CDR3. Overall study findings and caveats: At doses 0.1 to 3.0 mg/kg, CD4+ and CD8+ clones expanded.

The CDR3 spans 15 residues. CDR1 is SGHAT, CDR2 FQDESV, per germline (reference sequence). The ends lost 2 bases at V and 1 base at J; junction bases unmatched: 2. Clones were sequenced by immunoSEQ multiplex PCR, and TCRdb holds only the in-frame ones, with some missing. The data hold tens of thousands of clones, with around 77% observed a single time. This specimen was CD4+ or CD8+ T cells sorted from blood, taken in a trial of the OX40 agonist ivuxolimab. The rearrangement joins TRBV11-1 to TRBJ2-7, with 10 bases matching TRBD2. This clonotype was sampled from an adult with an advanced solid tumor such as melanoma, head and neck, liver or kidney cancer. CDR3 sequence: CASSLTSGKSYEQYF. CDR3 nucleotides: TGTGCCAGCAGCTTAACTAGCGGGAAATCCTACGAGCAGTACTTC.